These 11 T cell receptor beta chains originate from one sample sequenced in a study of T cell responses to AZD1222 COVID-19 vaccine. The protocol was immunoSEQ multiplex PCR, while the TCRdb copy is restricted to in-frame clones and leaves out a portion. This table holds fewer than 90,000 clones, around nine tenths found once. Sample: peripheral blood, taken 28 days after the second AZD1222 dose. The receptors shown here come from an adult who received the AZD1222 COVID-19 vaccine.

The CDR3 sequence: CASSLETGITYEQYF. The CDR3 nucleotides are TGTGCCAGCAGTTTAGAGACAGGGATCACCTACGAGCAGTACTTC. The J gene is TRBJ2-7, the V gene TRBV27; TRBD1 matches at 7 bases. CDR1 is MNHEY and CDR2 is SMNVEV in the germline V gene (reference sequence). The V segment lost 2 bases and the J segment 2 bases; nucleotides outside the gene matches: 6. This CDR3 contains 15 residues.

J is TRBJ2-1 and V is TRBV5-1, with D uncertain. CDR1 SGHRS and CDR2 YFSETQ come from the germline V gene. V gave up 0 bases and J gave up 5 bases, with 6 bases separating them. The CDR3 loop spans 13 amino acids. CDR3 coding DNA: TGCGCCAGCAGCTTGGGGAGCGACAATGAGCAGTTCTTC. Protein product: CASSLGSDNEQFF. The full variable domain, its missing parts supplied by reference TRBV5-1 and TRBJ2-1, is KAGVTQTPRYLIKTRGQQVTLSCSPISGHRSVSWYQQTPGQGLQFLFEYFSETQRNKGNFPGRFSGRQFSNSRSEMNVSTLELGDSALYLCASSLGSDNEQFFGPGTRLTVL.

This clone was counted once. The V gene is TRBV3-1 (or the pseudogene TRBV3-2), the J gene TRBJ1-3, with D perhaps TRBD1 (5 bases). The V end was cut by 1 base, the J end by 4 bases, with 14 bases between. The germline V gene encodes CDR1 LGHDT and CDR2 YNNKEL (reference sequence). The CDR3 is made up of 16 amino acids. CDR3 residues: CASSQVGGAGGNTIYF. The CDR3 coding sequence is TGTGCCAGCAGCCAAGTAGGAGGGGCTGGAGGAAACACCATATATTTT.

This clone appeared a few times. V gene TRBV2 combines with J gene TRBJ2-3, with 7 bases fitting TRBD1. This CDR3 has 15 residues. The germline gives CDR1 SNHLY, CDR2 FYNNEI. With 6 bases clipped from V and 1 base from J, the junction kept 7 bases outside the gene matches. The CDR3 sequence: CASSPRTGGTDTQYF. CDR3 DNA: TGTGCCAGCAGCCCCAGGACAGGCGGCACAGATACGCAGTATTTT.

A single count supports this clone. The CDR3 here is CASSPRGQGAPKTQYF. Here the CDR3 DNA reads TGTGCCAGCAGCCCCCGGGGTCAGGGGGCGCCTAAGACCCAGTACTTC. The chain combines TRBV28 with TRBJ2-5; 8 bases align to TRBD1. Losses at the gene ends were 6 bases for V and 6 bases for J; bases not matched to a gene: 15. The CDR3 loop spans 16 amino acids. CDR1 and CDR2 from the germline V gene are MDHEN and SYDVKM.

This clone has just one count. The chain uses TRBV5-5 and TRBJ2-3; D ambiguous. CDR1 and CDR2 from the germline V gene are SGHKS and YYEKEE (reference sequence). This CDR3 is 13 amino acids long. Trimming removed 4 bases at V and 1 base at J, with 7 bases between. The CDR3 is CASSPRRTDTQYF. The CDR3, as DNA: TGTGCCAGCAGCCCGCGCCGCACAGATACGCAGTATTTT. Variable domain in full (rest from reference TRBV5-5 and TRBJ2-3): DAGVTQSPTHLIKTRGQQVTLRCSPISGHKSVSWYQQVLGQGPQFIFQYYEKEERGRGNFPDRFSARQFPNYSSELNVNALLLGDSALYLCASSPRRTDTQYFGPGTRLTVL.

This rearrangement joins TRBV11-2 to TRBJ1-5; 7 bases match TRBD1. Trimming cost V 5 bases and J 7 bases; bases outside gene matches: 14. The CDR3 has 16 amino acids. Germline loops: CDR1 SGHAT, CDR2 FQNNGV. CDR3 loop: CASSPGGEGEPQPQHF. The CDR3 bases are TGTGCCAGCAGCCCAGGGGGGGAGGGGGAACCCCAGCCCCAGCATTTT.

The chain recombines TRBV5-1 with TRBJ2-3; TRBD1 matches at 9 bases. With V trimmed by 3 bases and J by 4 bases, 6 bases remained unmatched. Per the germline V gene, CDR1 is SGHRS and CDR2 is YFSETQ. The CDR3 has 15 residues. The CDR3 here is CASSSTGGSADTQYF. The CDR3 region has the DNA TGCGCCAGCAGCTCTACAGGGGGCTCTGCAGATACGCAGTATTTT.

This chain uses TRBV15 with TRBJ1-4; D call uncertain. The germline V gene has CDR1 LNHNV and CDR2 YYDKDF (reference sequence). V lost 1 base, J lost 8 bases, and 11 bases lay in between. This CDR3 has 14 amino acids. The CDR3 bases are TGTGCCACCAGCAGAGGAGGTTCCCAAGAAAAACTGTTTTTT. Its translation: CATSRGGSQEKLFF.

J is TRBJ2-7 and V is TRBV6-5; TRBD2 matches at 8 bases. J was trimmed by 2 bases and V by 6 bases; bases with no gene match: 0. Germline V gene data show CDR1 as MNHEY and CDR2 as SVGAGI. CDR3 length: 12 residues. The CDR3 reads CASRGLAYEQYF. The CDR3 nucleotides are TGTGCCAGCAGGGGACTAGCCTACGAGCAGTACTTC.

The chain is built from TRBV12-5 and TRBJ2-6; D is possibly TRBD2 (5 bases). The CDR3 extends over 17 amino acids. The V end was cut by 6 bases, the J end by 0 bases, with 15 bases between. The germline gives CDR1 LGHNT, CDR2 FRNRAP. The CDR3 region is CASGPPGMGSGANVLTF. CDR3 coding DNA: TGTGCTAGTGGCCCCCCGGGGATGGGCTCTGGGGCCAACGTCCTGACTTTC.